This TCR beta chain derives from a study of OX40 agonist ivuxolimab in advanced cancers. Germline V gene sequence: CDR1 GTSNPN, CDR2 SVGIG (reference sequence). This CDR3 spans 12 amino acids. Trimming left V 2 bases short and J 12 bases short, with 16 bases between. Data came from immunoSEQ multiplex PCR; TCRdb stores just in-frame clones and leaves some out. Of tens of thousands of clones in the sample, over 60% were seen once. The sequence was obtained from an adult with an advanced solid tumor such as melanoma, head and neck, liver or kidney cancer. The starting material was CD4+ or CD8+ T cells sorted from blood, obtained in a trial of the OX40 agonist ivuxolimab. This chain uses TRBV30 with TRBJ1-2; weak D call: TRBD1 (5 bases). The CDR3: CAWSHGTSRHTF. CDR3 DNA: TGTGCCTGGAGTCATGGGACCTCCCGGCACACCTTC.